Below are 21 T cell receptor beta chains sequenced from a single sample in a study of blood T cells in healthy people across ages. PCR was performed a second time for about 7 to 12 cycles using a sample-barcoded 5' primer and a J-beta primer mix. TCRdb reprocessed the 5' RACE reads via MiXCR and lists one record per CDR3 protein. The sample contains approximately 800,000 distinct CDR3 sequences, about 48% of which appear only once. Specimen: blood. Receptors originate from an elderly man in good health.

This clonotype was picked up a small number of times. V and J are TRBV20-1 and TRBJ2-7, with 14 bases that match TRBD2. The CDR3 length is 15 residues. The germline V gene has CDR1 DFQATT and CDR2 SNEGSKA (reference sequence). The ends lost 5 bases at V and 4 bases at J; junction bases unmatched: 7. In nucleotides, the CDR3 is TGCAGTGCTTCGGGACTAGCGGGAGCTTGGTACGAGCAGTACTTC. Its translation is CSASGLAGAWYEQYF.

The V gene is TRBV7-2, the J gene TRBJ1-1; the D gene is possibly TRBD1 (6 bases). The CDR3 has 16 residues. With 5 bases removed from V and 4 bases from J, the gap between germline ends came to 20 bases. From germline, CDR1 is SGHTA and CDR2 FQGNSA. The CDR3 reads CASSHISRGIGTEAFF. Written as DNA, the CDR3 is TGTGCCAGCAGCCATATTAGCAGGGGAATAGGCACTGAAGCTTTCTTT.

This chain links TRBV12-3 or TRBV12-4 with TRBJ2-2; 10 bases align to TRBD2. V was clipped by 7 bases and J by 5 bases; unmatched bases: 13. The CDR3 is 17 residues long. This CDR3 is CASMASGRALGTGELFF. CDR3 in DNA: TGTGCCAGCATGGCAAGCGGGAGGGCCCTAGGGACCGGGGAGCTGTTTTTT.

The chain couples TRBV6-1 to TRBJ2-4; 9 bases match TRBD2. CDR1 is MNHNS and CDR2 is SASEGT in the germline V gene. Trimming removed 2 bases from V and 13 bases from J; junction bases left unmatched: 12. The CDR3 contains 15 residues. The CDR3 DNA follows: TGTGCCAGCAGTGAATGGACGGGAGTAGCGGGAGTGCAGTACTTC. Translating it yields CASSEWTGVAGVQYF.

This clonotype is a singleton in its sample. CDR3 in DNA: TGTGCCACCCGCCCGACCGGCTCGTACAATGAGCAGTTCTTC. Its translation is CATRPTGSYNEQFF. The chain uses TRBV6-1 and TRBJ2-1, with no clear D. The ends were cut back, 10 bases at V and 4 bases at J, with 17 bases in the middle. This CDR3 is built from 14 residues. Germline V CDR1 and CDR2: MNHNS, SASEGT.

V and J are TRBV6-5 and TRBJ2-1; 7 bases are shared with TRBD1. Gene TRBJ2-7 matches the end of the DNA better, so the J call may be wrong. The CDR3 length is 15 residues. Germline V lookup: CDR1 MNHEY, CDR2 SVGAGI. CDR3 coding DNA: TGTGCCAGCAGTTACTTAGGACAGGCTTCCTACGAGCAGTACTTC. This codes for CASSYLGQASYEQYF.

This chain uses TRBV5-1 with TRBJ2-1; D possibly corresponds to TRBD2 (5 bases). The CDR3 consists of 15 residues. The V end was cut by 0 bases, the J end by 5 bases, with 12 bases between. The V gene's germline CDR1 is SGHRS and CDR2 YFSETQ. The chain's CDR3 is CASSLVTAANNEQFF. Here the CDR3 DNA reads TGCGCCAGCAGCTTGGTTACAGCGGCTAACAATGAGCAGTTCTTC.

This clonotype was picked up a small number of times. The rearrangement uses TRBV5-1 and TRBJ1-2; D is ambiguous. This CDR3 comprises 13 residues. V lost 6 bases to trimming and J lost 4 bases, with 13 bases between them. Germline V lookup: CDR1 SGHRS, CDR2 YFSETQ. CDR3 coding DNA: TGCGCCAGCACCAGAGAGGGAGGCTATGGCTACACCTTC. Translating gives CASTREGGYGYTF.

This clonotype was counted between two and nine times. This sequence joins TRBV11-2 and TRBJ2-3, with TRBD2 matching over 8 bases. The CDR3 sequence is 15 residues long. The germline V gene encodes CDR1 SGHAT and CDR2 FQNNGV. With 3 bases clipped from V and 14 bases from J, the junction kept 16 bases outside the gene matches. The CDR3 protein is CASSFGGEWKSLPYF. CDR3 coding DNA: TGTGCCAGCAGCTTCGGGGGGGAATGGAAGAGTTTGCCGTATTTT.

This clonotype was seen only a few times. Germline is not matched at one junction end, which may reflect a read error. The genes are TRBV20-1 and TRBJ2-3, with D maybe TRBD2 (5 bases). CDR1 DFQATT and CDR2 SNEGSKA come from the germline V gene (reference sequence). The CDR3 consists of 15 residues. The CDR3, as DNA: TGCAGTGCTAGGCTTCCTAGCTCTAGCACAGATATGCAGTATTTT. Translated, it gives CSARLPSSSTDMQYF.

A few counts support this clonotype. The J gene is TRBJ1-5, the V gene TRBV5-1; D unresolved. Trimming cost V 0 bases and J 5 bases, with 9 bases left between them. Germline V CDR1 and CDR2: SGHRS, YFSETQ. The CDR3 extends over 14 amino acids. The CDR3: CASSLEYGYQPQHF. The DNA for the CDR3 is TGCGCCAGCAGCTTGGAGTACGGGTATCAGCCCCAGCATTTT.

The chain has TRBV6-6 and TRBJ2-1; D remains unclear. The CDR3 is 15 residues long. CDR1 is MNHNY and CDR2 is SVGAGI in the germline V gene (reference sequence). Trimming cost V 2 bases and J 4 bases, with 12 bases left between them. DNA for the CDR3: TGTGCCAGCAGTTACCCCAGGACCCAATACAATGAGCAGTTCTTC. This codes for CASSYPRTQYNEQFF.

J is TRBJ2-1 and V is TRBV5-1; 9 bases are shared with TRBD2. The CDR3 covers 17 residues. V trimming: 0 bases; J trimming: 4 bases; junction bases outside the gene matches: 8. Germline loops: CDR1 SGHRS, CDR2 YFSETQ. The CDR3 here is CASSLVLAGSPYNEQFF. The CDR3 DNA reads as TGCGCCAGCAGCTTGGTCCTAGCGGGATCCCCTTACAATGAGCAGTTCTTC.

The gene calls are TRBV12-5 and TRBJ2-7; 10 nucleotides match TRBD1. Per germline, CDR1 LGHNT and CDR2 FRNRAP. Unmatched junction bases numbered 4, after V lost 0 bases and J lost 2 bases. The CDR3 spans 16 residues. In DNA form, the CDR3 reads TGTGCTAGTGGTTTGGTACTGGGACAGGGGCCCTACGAGCAGTACTTC. This encodes CASGLVLGQGPYEQYF.

The table lists this clonotype with a count of one. V gene TRBV20-1 combines with J gene TRBJ2-3; D possibly corresponds to TRBD2 (5 bases). The ends were cut back, 6 bases at V and 1 base at J, with 14 bases in the middle. The CDR3 sequence is 14 residues long. CDR1 DFQATT and CDR2 SNEGSKA come from the germline V gene (reference sequence). Written as DNA, the CDR3 is TGCAGTGCGCCGAGGGTGTTGGGCACAGATACGCAGTATTTT. It encodes CSAPRVLGTDTQYF.

The chain links TRBV5-1 to TRBJ2-5; perhaps TRBD1 as D (6 bases). The V end was cut by 4 bases, the J end by 3 bases, with 13 bases between. Germline lookup yields CDR1 SGHRS and CDR2 YFSETQ. This CDR3 is built from 14 residues. This CDR3 is CASSPATGKETQYF. CDR3 sequence (DNA): TGCGCCAGCAGCCCTGCGACAGGAAAAGAGACCCAGTACTTC.

This clonotype was found a few times. The chain uses TRBV4-1 and TRBJ2-7, with D unclear. The CDR3 covers 14 residues. Germline CDR1 is MGHRA and CDR2 is YSYEKL. The ends were cut back, 5 bases at V and 3 bases at J, with 14 bases in the middle. CDR3 in amino acids: CASSLWTYFYEQYF. In nucleotides, the CDR3 is TGCGCCAGCAGCTTATGGACCTACTTCTACGAGCAGTACTTC.

In this sample, this clonotype turned up a few times. The V gene is TRBV28, the J gene TRBJ2-5, with 9 bases lining up with TRBD2. Germline-derived CDR1 and CDR2 are MDHEN and SYDVKM. CDR3 length equals 18 residues. V was pared by 1 base and J by 4 bases, with 13 bases of the junction left unmatched. CDR3 amino acids: CASSLLVSSGRSGETQYF. CDR3 sequence (DNA): TGTGCCAGCAGTTTATTAGTGAGTAGCGGGAGATCGGGAGAGACCCAGTACTTC.

V usage is TRBV20-1 and J usage is TRBJ2-1; D might be TRBD2 (6 bases). Germline V gives CDR1 DFQATT, CDR2 SNEGSKA (reference sequence). The CDR3 has 12 residues. V was shortened by 6 bases and J by 10 bases, with 16 bases between the two germline ends. This chain's CDR3 is CSACRELKEQFF. CDR3 coding DNA: TGCAGTGCCTGTCGGGAGCTGAAGGAGCAGTTCTTC.

The chain uses TRBV20-1 and TRBJ2-7; 7 bases match TRBD2. Germline-derived CDR1 and CDR2 are DFQATT and SNEGSKA (reference sequence). V shed 6 bases, J shed 0 bases, and the junction held 8 bases outside the gene matches. The CDR3 sequence is 14 residues long. CDR3 protein: CSANSPSGSYEQYF. The CDR3 DNA is TGCAGTGCCAACTCGCCTAGCGGCTCCTACGAGCAGTACTTC.

As DNA, the CDR3 is TGCGCCAGCTACTCCTACAATGAGCAGTTCTTC. Amino acid sequence: CASYSYNEQFF. The chain is built from TRBV5-1 and TRBJ2-1; D unresolved. The CDR3 consists of 11 residues. Deletions cut 7 bases from V and 0 bases from J, with 2 bases between. CDR1 SGHRS and CDR2 YFSETQ come from the germline V gene.